Presented here are 15 T cell receptor beta chains from one specimen sequenced in a study of blood T cell repertoires in COVID-19 (dated by TCRdb to the early 2020s). The method behind the library was the immunoSEQ multiplex PCR assay. TCRdb provides this immuneACCESS table in a form limited to in-frame rearrangements. Some clones are lacking; in checked studies, under half of them reflect an unresolved V gene, and why the rest are absent is not known. For this sample there are more than 250,000 clones; under 90% appear just once. Jointly, the top ten make up approximately 9% of the sample. Sequenced sample: peripheral blood. Source of these receptors: a human donor in a cohort sampled during active COVID-19.

This sequence joins TRBV19 and TRBJ2-3; 8 bases are a match to TRBD2. Germline V gene sequence: CDR1 LNHDA, CDR2 SQIVND (reference sequence). V lost 7 bases to trimming and J lost 6 bases; unmatched junction nucleotides: 9. CDR3 size: 14 residues. The CDR3 DNA reads TGTGCCAGTAATCCGGGACTAGGGAGGGATACGCAGTATTTT. As protein: CASNPGLGRDTQYF.

This sequence joins TRBV21-1 and TRBJ2-1; the table assigns TRBD1, which was not confirmed against the DNA. TRBV21-1 is classified as a pseudogene. This CDR3 has 16 residues. The CDR3 loop reads CASSKDPRASYNEQFF. The DNA of the CDR3 is TGTGCCAGCAGCAAGGACCCCAGGGCCTCCTACAATGAGCAGTTCTTC.

The chain has TRBV5-1 and TRBJ1-1, with D tentatively TRBD1 (5 bases). Germline V gene lookup returns CDR1 SGHRS and CDR2 YFSETQ. V lost 6 bases to trimming and J lost 4 bases, with 13 bases between them. The CDR3 has 13 residues. The CDR3 reads CASMTGGATEAFF. The CDR3 DNA reads as TGCGCCAGCATGACTGGCGGGGCCACTGAAGCTTTCTTT.

This chain links TRBV20-1 with TRBJ2-1; D call uncertain. The CDR3 consists of 11 residues. Trimming took off 3 bases at V and 10 bases at J, with 10 bases between the two ends. Germline V gene sequence: CDR1 DFQATT, CDR2 SNEGSKA (reference sequence). The CDR3 spells CSARRATEQFF. The CDR3, as DNA: TGCAGTGCTAGGCGTGCGACAGAGCAGTTCTTC.

The V gene is TRBV13, the J gene TRBJ2-3; 7 positions match TRBD2. Germline V gives CDR1 PRHDT, CDR2 FYEKMQ (reference sequence). The CDR3 extends over 16 amino acids. With V trimmed by 4 bases and J by 8 bases, 15 bases remained unmatched. CDR3 residues: CASSWGGRGLPRTQYF. In DNA form, the CDR3 reads TGTGCCAGCAGCTGGGGTGGGCGGGGGTTACCCCGTACGCAGTATTTT.

This sequence joins TRBV28 and TRBJ1-4, with no clear D. This CDR3 region has 12 residues. Germline V gene sequence: CDR1 MDHEN, CDR2 SYDVKM. The germline V and J ends were trimmed by 3 bases and 8 bases, with 7 bases remaining between them. The CDR3 protein is CASSLREEKLFF. The CDR3 bases are TGTGCCAGCAGTTTGAGGGAAGAAAAACTGTTTTTT.

This chain links TRBV27 with TRBJ1-6; 10 positions agree with TRBD1. There are 18 residues in the CDR3. Germline CDR1 and CDR2: MNHEY and SMNVEV (reference sequence). V shed 6 bases, J shed 11 bases, and the junction held 19 bases outside the gene matches. The CDR3 loop is CASSRYRQGASSAPPLHF. In DNA form, the CDR3 reads TGTGCCAGCAGCCGATACAGACAGGGGGCTAGTAGTGCGCCACCCCTCCACTTT.

V is TRBV6-5 and J is TRBJ1-1; the D is unclear. This CDR3 comprises 15 residues. V was clipped by 0 bases and J by 2 bases, with 10 bases between them. CDR1 MNHEY and CDR2 SVGAGI come from the germline V gene. The CDR3: CASSYSGEANTEAFF. The CDR3, as DNA: TGTGCCAGCAGTTACTCGGGTGAGGCTAACACTGAAGCTTTCTTT.

The rearrangement joins TRBV7-9 to TRBJ1-5; 8 bases line up with TRBD1. The germline V gene has CDR1 SEHNR and CDR2 FQNEAQ (reference sequence). This CDR3 comprises 17 residues. The ends lost 5 bases at V and 2 bases at J; junction bases unmatched: 11. CDR3 sequence: CASSRSTGTGGNQPQHF. CDR3 DNA: TGTGCCAGCAGCCGTTCCACCGGGACAGGCGGCAATCAGCCCCAGCATTTT.

The V gene is TRBV6-5, the J gene TRBJ2-4, with 7 positions matching TRBD1. CDR1 MNHEY and CDR2 SVGAGI come from the germline V gene. This CDR3 region has 15 residues. The junction had 12 bases not matched to a gene; V was cut back by 6 bases and J by 7 bases. DNA of the CDR3: TGTGCCAGCAGAAGGACAGGTACCACAAGTAACATTCAGTACTTC. Translation: CASRRTGTTSNIQYF.

This clone occurred once. The J gene is TRBJ1-1, the V gene TRBV28; 11 nucleotides align to TRBD1. J was trimmed by 7 bases and V by 2 bases; bases with no gene match: 3. The CDR3 has 14 residues. Germline V gene data show CDR1 as MDHEN and CDR2 as SYDVKM. CDR3 region: CASSLGQGAGEAFF. For the CDR3, the DNA is TGTGCCAGCAGTTTAGGACAGGGGGCCGGTGAAGCTTTCTTT.

The rearrangement uses TRBV6-2 or TRBV6-3 and TRBJ2-1; TRBD2 aligns across 11 bases. V lost 2 bases and J lost 7; bases outside the gene matches: 7. This CDR3 contains 16 residues. Germline CDR1 reads MNHEY; CDR2 reads SVGEGT. CDR3 loop: CASSYSSGGGSNEQFF. In DNA form, the CDR3 reads TGTGCCAGCAGTTACAGTAGCGGGGGGGGCTCGAATGAGCAGTTCTTC.

This rearrangement joins TRBV4-1 to TRBJ1-2, with 11 bases that match TRBD1. Germline CDR1 and CDR2: MGHRA and YSYEKL. V was pared by 3 bases and J by 2 bases, with 14 bases of the junction left unmatched. This CDR3 has 19 amino acids. This chain's CDR3 is CASSQDPPGQGGSNYGYTF. As DNA, the CDR3 is TGCGCCAGCAGCCAGGATCCTCCGGGACAGGGGGGATCAAACTATGGCTACACCTTC.

This clone was seen a few times. This chain connects TRBV5-4 to TRBJ2-7; 8 nucleotides align to TRBD2. The germline gives CDR1 SGHNT, CDR2 YYREEE (reference sequence). J was trimmed by 7 bases and V by 2 bases; bases with no gene match: 8. The CDR3 is 14 residues long. CDR3 nucleotides: TGTGCCAGCAGCTTCGGCGGGAGGATTGGTGAGCAGTACTTC. Its protein is CASSFGGRIGEQYF.

This chain uses TRBV3-1 (or the pseudogene TRBV3-2) with TRBJ2-7; maybe TRBD1 (5 bases). The germline gives CDR1 LGHDT, CDR2 YNNKEL (reference sequence). This CDR3 spans 13 amino acids. The germline V and J ends were trimmed by 2 bases and 3 bases, with 8 bases remaining between them. CDR3 nucleotide sequence: TGTGCCAGCAGCCAAAGAACAGGCTACGAGCAGTACTTC. Its translation is CASSQRTGYEQYF.